This entry lists 29 T cell receptor beta chains sequenced from one sample in a study of T cells in Graves' hyperthyroidism and ophthalmopathy. Amplification of TCR beta CDR3 regions was performed using RNA transcripts as template. RT-PCR in the first round (using the HTBI primer set) targeted the TCR CDR3. TCRdb re-called the multiplex PCR reads through MiXCR, storing one row per CDR3 protein. In the table there are approximately 700,000 distinct CDR3 sequences, 45% of which are singletons. The sample taken for sequencing was peripheral blood or thyroid tissue (not recorded which). The receptors stem from an adult man with Graves' disease, either hyperthyroidism or ophthalmopathy (not recorded which).

The chain uses TRBV2 and TRBJ1-6; 10 bases are a match to TRBD1. CDR1 is SNHLY, CDR2 FYNNEI, per germline. Germline trimming cut 7 bases from V and 10 bases from J; bases unmatched to any gene: 4. The CDR3 contains 13 residues. The CDR3, as DNA: TGTGCCAGCACCACGACAGGGGGCTCACCCCTCCACTTT. This gives the protein CASTTTGGSPLHF.

The rearrangement uses TRBV29-1 and TRBJ1-2, with a weak D call TRBD1 (5 bases). The CDR3 has 11 amino acids. Germline assignment: CDR1 SQVTM and CDR2 ANQGSEA. The V and J ends lost 5 bases and 4 bases respectively, with 8 bases between them. CDR3 residues: CSVRDGYGYTF. The CDR3 DNA follows: TGCAGCGTTAGGGACGGCTATGGCTACACCTTC.

This clonotype was recorded once. A much more abundant neighbour one base away suggests this may be a read error. The chain uses TRBV24-1 and TRBJ2-7, with 9 nucleotides matching TRBD1. V was pared by 5 bases and J by 3 bases, with 4 bases of the junction left unmatched. CDR1 and CDR2 (germline): KGHDR, SFDVKD. The CDR3 contains 14 residues. CDR3 sequence reads: CATSAPGQGYEQYF. The CDR3 region has the DNA TGTGCCACCAGTGCCCCGGGACAGGGCTACGAGCAGTACTTC.

The V gene is TRBV5-1, the J gene TRBJ2-2; 7 bases fit TRBD1. V gave up 4 bases and J gave up 2 bases; unmatched junction bases: 5. The CDR3 contains 15 residues. Germline CDR1 and CDR2: SGHRS and YFSETQ. DNA for the CDR3: TGCGCCAGCAGCCGGGGACAGCTAAACACCGGGGAGCTGTTTTTT. This translates into CASSRGQLNTGELFF.

This clonotype was detected once. This chain links TRBV10-3 with TRBJ2-7, with a tentative D call TRBD2 (5 bases). V was trimmed by 0 bases and J by 5 bases, leaving 11 bases between them. The CDR3 sequence is 14 residues long. Germline lookup yields CDR1 ENHRY and CDR2 SYGVKD. CDR3 nucleotide sequence: TGTGCCATCAGTGAGTCCGAGGGAGTCGACGAGCAGTACTTC. It codes for CAISESEGVDEQYF.

This clonotype appeared many times. This chain connects TRBV10-3 to TRBJ2-5; 11 nucleotides line up with TRBD2. Trimming took 6 bases from V and 1 from J; bases not matched to a gene: 4. The germline gives CDR1 ENHRY, CDR2 SYGVKD. This CDR3 has 15 amino acids. The CDR3 DNA reads as TGTGCCATCAGGGCCGGGACTAGCGGCCAAGAGACCCAGTACTTC. This encodes CAIRAGTSGQETQYF.

The chain carries TRBV2 and TRBJ1-2; no clear D. From germline, CDR1 is SNHLY and CDR2 FYNNEI. With 6 bases removed from V and 4 bases from J, the gap between germline ends came to 18 bases. The CDR3 has 15 residues. CDR3 loop: CASSPNQAPSYGYTF. The CDR3 region has the DNA TGTGCCAGCAGCCCCAACCAGGCTCCAAGCTATGGCTACACCTTC.

Comments on this clonotype: A much bigger clone sits one base away, suggesting this may be a read error. The chain is built from TRBV10-3 and TRBJ2-7; 8 bases line up with TRBD1. The CDR3 is 14 residues long. Germline V gives CDR1 ENHRY, CDR2 SYGVKD. V lost 5 bases and J lost 0; bases outside the gene matches: 3. This CDR3 reads CAISTGTGSYEQYF. CDR3 DNA: TGTGCCATCAGTACCGGGACAGGCTCCTACGAGCAGTACTTC.

This clonotype occurred a few times. This chain connects TRBV15 to TRBJ2-1; 7 bases are shared with TRBD1. The CDR3 loop spans 15 amino acids. Trimming cost V 0 bases and J 6 bases; bases outside gene matches: 5. Germline V gives CDR1 LNHNV, CDR2 YYDKDF (reference sequence). Written as DNA, the CDR3 is TGTGCCACCAGCAGAGATGACAGGGTGGGCAATGAGCAGTTCTTC. Protein: CATSRDDRVGNEQFF.

The chain joins TRBV7-9 to TRBJ2-7; maybe TRBD1 (7 bases). Germline V lookup: CDR1 SEHNR, CDR2 FQNEAQ (reference sequence). V lost 5 bases and J 0 bases, leaving 14 bases between the germline ends. CDR3 length: 15 amino acids. The CDR3: CASSQGGHNSYEQYF. For the CDR3, the DNA is TGTGCCAGCAGCCAGGGGGGACACAACTCCTACGAGCAGTACTTC. Based on the CDR3 plus reference TRBV7-9 and TRBJ2-7, the full variable domain is DTGVSQNPRHKITKRGQNVTFRCDPISEHNRLYWYRQTLGQGPEFLTYFQNEAQLEKSRLLSDRFSAERPKGSFSTLEIQRTEQGDSAMYLCASSQGGHNSYEQYFGPGTRLTVT.

This clonotype was seen repeatedly, ten times or more. The V and J genes are TRBV14 and TRBJ1-6; the match to TRBD1 covers 7 bases. This CDR3 spans 16 amino acids. Germline V gene sequence: CDR1 SGHDN, CDR2 FVKESK. J was trimmed by 10 bases and V by 0 bases; bases with no gene match: 9. The CDR3 protein is CASSQDLGRGRSPLHF. CDR3 bases: TGTGCCAGCAGCCAAGATCTTGGCAGGGGGAGGTCACCCCTCCACTTT.

The sample holds a few counts of this clonotype. J is TRBJ1-2 and V is TRBV24-1, with D tentatively TRBD1 (6 bases). This CDR3 is 13 amino acids long. V was clipped by 12 bases and J by 7 bases, with 20 bases between them. Germline V CDR1 and CDR2: KGHDR, SFDVKD. The CDR3 spells CAPGTWTTLGYTF. Written as DNA, the CDR3 is TGTGCCCCCGGGACATGGACTACGCTTGGCTACACCTTC.

V usage is TRBV7-8 and J usage is TRBJ1-1, with 10 bases lining up with TRBD1. The junction had 10 bases not matched to a gene; V was cut back by 3 bases and J by 3 bases. This CDR3 region has 17 residues. Germline V gene sequence: CDR1 SGHVS, CDR2 FQNEAQ. The CDR3 DNA sequence: TGTGCCAGCAGCTTCCGGGACAGGGGATTTAAGGACACTGAAGCTTTCTTT. It yields the protein CASSFRDRGFKDTEAFF.

There are many counts of this clonotype. The chain links TRBV7-9 to TRBJ2-6, with TRBD2 identical over 8 bases. Unmatched junction bases numbered 8, after V lost 5 bases and J lost 2 bases. The germline V gene has CDR1 SEHNR and CDR2 FQNEAQ (reference sequence). The CDR3 has 17 amino acids. CDR3 sequence: CASSLLRGGPGANVLTF. The DNA of the CDR3 is TGTGCCAGCAGCCTCCTCCGGGGGGGTCCTGGGGCCAACGTCCTGACTTTC.

This clonotype was counted a few times. The chain has TRBV20-1 and TRBJ1-3, with TRBD1 as a possible D gene (5 bases). Germline lookup yields CDR1 DFQATT and CDR2 SNEGSKA (reference sequence). The germline V and J ends were trimmed by 3 bases and 0 bases, with 21 bases remaining between them. This CDR3 region has 18 residues. CDR3 bases: TGCAGTGCTAGCTCCCTTGGGTGGGACGCCAACTCTGGAAACACCATATATTTT. Translated: CSASSLGWDANSGNTIYF.

The chain links TRBV20-1 to TRBJ1-4, with 7 nucleotides matching TRBD1. The germline V gene encodes CDR1 DFQATT and CDR2 SNEGSKA (reference sequence). Trimming removed 5 bases from V and 6 bases from J; junction bases left unmatched: 9. The CDR3 loop spans 14 amino acids. The CDR3 DNA sequence: TGCAGTGCTGGCAGGGGGTGGTTGGATGAAAAACTGTTTTTT. This encodes CSAGRGWLDEKLFF.

There are a few counts of this clonotype. V gene TRBV20-1 combines with J gene TRBJ2-2; perhaps TRBD1 as D (5 bases). V was trimmed by 4 bases and J by 1 base, leaving 10 bases between them. The CDR3 is 14 amino acids. The germline V gene encodes CDR1 DFQATT and CDR2 SNEGSKA (reference sequence). CDR3: CSATSQGNTGELFF. Written as DNA, the CDR3 is TGCAGTGCTACATCTCAGGGGAACACCGGGGAGCTGTTTTTT.

Notes on this clonotype: At one end the junction does not follow the germline gene, possibly because of a read error. DNA for the CDR3: TGTTCCAGCCGAACCGGGGGAGGGGAGACCCAGTACTTC. Its protein product is CSSRTGGGETQYF. The rearrangement links TRBV7-9 to TRBJ2-5; 7 nucleotides align to TRBD2. CDR3 length: 13 amino acids. The V gene's germline CDR1 is SEHNR and CDR2 FQNEAQ (reference sequence).

The V gene is TRBV20-1, the J gene TRBJ2-5, with D perhaps given as TRBD1 or TRBD2 (5 bases each). Trimming pared 4 bases from V and 4 bases from J, leaving 10 bases between. The CDR3 spans 12 residues. Germline assignment: CDR1 DFQATT and CDR2 SNEGSKA (reference sequence). CDR3 DNA: TGCAGTGCTACCGGGACCCTAGAGACCCAGTACTTC. Its translation: CSATGTLETQYF.

This clonotype was seen once. The CDR3 DNA reads TGTGCCAGCAGCATGCCTCAGGGTAGCAATCAGCCCCAGCATTTT. It encodes CASSMPQGSNQPQHF. This chain uses TRBV5-4 with TRBJ1-5; possible D gene TRBD1, 5 bases. This CDR3 contains 15 residues. V gave up 4 bases and J gave up 0 bases, with 11 bases separating them. Looked up from germline, CDR1 is SGHNT and CDR2 is YYREEE (reference sequence).

The chain links TRBV7-2 to TRBJ1-5; D is possibly TRBD1 (5 bases). V lost 2 bases and J lost 2, with 19 bases in between. Germline V CDR1 and CDR2: SGHTA, FQGNSA. This CDR3 contains 18 residues. In DNA, the CDR3 is TGTGCCAGCAGCTTAATTCCCTGGACACTTAGTGGCAATCAGCCCCAGCATTTT. Encoded protein: CASSLIPWTLSGNQPQHF.

This chain connects TRBV11-1 to TRBJ1-1; TRBD1 agrees at 7 bases. V shed 4 bases, J shed 5 bases, and the junction held 22 bases outside the gene matches. The germline V gene has CDR1 SGHAT and CDR2 FQDESV (reference sequence). There are 19 residues in the CDR3. The CDR3 DNA reads as TGTGCCAGCAGCTCCGTACCTCGACAGGGCCTATCCAGTCAAACTGAAGCTTTCTTT. Its protein product is CASSSVPRQGLSSQTEAFF.

The V gene is TRBV7-9, the J gene TRBJ1-6, with TRBD1 identical over 11 bases. CDR1 and CDR2 from the germline V gene are SEHNR and FQNEAQ (reference sequence). The CDR3 length is 15 residues. J was trimmed by 10 bases and V by 5 bases; bases with no gene match: 7. The CDR3 loop is CASSPPDRGQSPLHF. For the CDR3, the DNA is TGTGCCAGCAGCCCCCCGGACAGGGGGCAATCACCCCTCCACTTT.

This chain joins TRBV24-1 and TRBJ1-1; 11 bases map to TRBD1. This CDR3 is built from 12 residues. Per the germline V gene, CDR1 is KGHDR and CDR2 is SFDVKD. In DNA form, the CDR3 reads TGTGCTAGGACAGGGGGCATCACTGAAGCTTTCTTT. It translates to CARTGGITEAFF.

The rearrangement joins TRBV7-9 to TRBJ2-7, with 8 bases that match TRBD1. CDR1 is SEHNR, CDR2 FQNEAQ, per germline (reference sequence). The CDR3 covers 15 residues. Losses at the gene ends were 3 bases for V and 4 bases for J; bases not matched to a gene: 8. The CDR3 is CASSLAAGGFYEQYF. Written as DNA, the CDR3 is TGTGCCAGCAGCTTGGCGGCAGGGGGCTTTTACGAGCAGTACTTC.

The V and J genes are TRBV24-1 and TRBJ2-5; the D gene is possibly TRBD2 (5 bases). Germline assignment: CDR1 KGHDR and CDR2 SFDVKD. This CDR3 is 15 amino acids long. Trimming pared 3 bases from V and 5 bases from J, leaving 15 bases between. The DNA for the CDR3 is TGTGCCACCAGTGATCGAGGGCCAGGTGGGGAGACCCAGTACTTC. Protein sequence: CATSDRGPGGETQYF.

This clonotype has only a few counts. The gene calls are TRBV20-1 and TRBJ2-7; 9 nucleotides line up with TRBD1. CDR3 size: 14 residues. Germline lookup yields CDR1 DFQATT and CDR2 SNEGSKA (reference sequence). Trimming cost V 7 bases and J 3 bases; bases outside gene matches: 10. CDR3 in DNA: TGCAGTGTTACCCTCGGGACAGGGTACTACGAGCAGTACTTC. Encoded protein: CSVTLGTGYYEQYF.

This clonotype was counted at least ten times. This chain uses TRBV19 with TRBJ1-5; perhaps TRBD1 as D (6 bases). The CDR3 contains 14 residues. Germline CDR1 and CDR2: LNHDA and SQIVND (reference sequence). V lost 3 bases, J lost 3 bases, and 9 bases lay in between. The CDR3 DNA follows: TGTGCCAGTAGTATCGGACAGAACAATCAGCCCCAGCATTTT. It is translated as CASSIGQNNQPQHF. The whole variable domain, remainder taken from reference TRBV19 and TRBJ1-5, is DGGITQSPKYLFRKEGQNVTLSCEQNLNHDAMYWYRQDPGQGLRLIYYSQIVNDFQKGDIAEGYSVSREKKESFPLTVTSAQKNPTAFYLCASSIGQNNQPQHFGDGTRLSIL.

This rearrangement joins TRBV2 to TRBJ1-3; D is undetermined. The germline gives CDR1 SNHLY, CDR2 FYNNEI. The CDR3 extends over 15 amino acids. V shed 2 bases and J shed 0 bases, with 8 bases lying between them. The CDR3 loop is CASSETFSSGNTIYF. For the CDR3, the DNA is TGTGCCAGCAGTGAAACATTCAGCTCTGGAAACACCATATATTTT.